The subject of this entry is one T cell receptor beta chain. What it binds is not known. Stated time point: blood 4 weeks post-SBRT, at nephrectomy. The treatment: 15 Gy SBRT to primary tumor, nephrectomy 4 weeks later. Sequenced by immunoSEQ multiplex PCR; TCRdb stores in-frame clones only, minus some. The sample gives 150,000 to 200,000 clones, about nine tenths of which show up once; about 11% is in the top ten. These data belong to a study of radiation and T cells in renal cell carcinoma. Notes on the study in general: From baseline, blood top tumor clonotypes peaked at 2 weeks post-radiation.

Material: blood, obtained from a patient whose treatment included radiotherapy and nephrectomy. The receptor's source is a woman aged 45-60 years with renal cell carcinoma.

The chain's CDR3 is CASSSTGGWNQPQHF. The CDR3 bases are TGTGCCAGCAGTTCAACAGGGGGCTGGAATCAGCCCCAGCATTTT. The chain joins TRBV6-1 to TRBJ1-5, with 9 positions matching TRBD1. V was pared by 5 bases and J by 4 bases, with 6 bases of the junction left unmatched. There are 15 residues in the CDR3. Germline V gives CDR1 MNHNS, CDR2 SASEGT.